Ten or more counts support the clone carrying this T cell receptor beta chain. The sample is drawn from a study of CD4 and CD8 cells across lung adenocarcinoma regions. V lost 5 bases to trimming and J lost 2 bases; unmatched junction nucleotides: 3. The germline gives CDR1 MDHEN, CDR2 SYDVKM. This CDR3 spans 14 amino acids. In TCRdb, the PCR reads were re-called with MiXCR into one record per CDR3 protein. Here the sample spans about 12,000 distinct CDR3 sequences, 40% to 50% being singletons. Localized lung adenocarcinoma, a non-small cell lung cancer, affected the donors. Material for sequencing was CD8+ T cells from the margin of a lung tumor. This clonotype originated in a male donor with lung adenocarcinoma. The CD4 and CD8 labels of this study may be unreliable. The chain links TRBV28 to TRBJ2-3; TRBD2 matches at 8 bases. CDR3 in DNA: TGTGCCAGCAGTCGTAGCGGGATCACAGATACGCAGTATTTT. This codes for CASSRSGITDTQYF.